The 15 T cell receptor beta chains below come from one sample, sequenced in a study of cytomegalovirus exposure and HLA in healthy donors. 13 Jbeta primers and 60 Vbeta primers were used for the PCR. Method: immunoSEQ multiplex PCR; TCRdb's copy keeps in-frame clones and lacks some. This sample has 100,000 to 150,000 clones, with roughly 68% found just once. The specimen was PBMCs. Receptors were obtained from a woman between 45 and 60 years old in good health and CMV-seropositive.

The V call is TRBV4-2, the J call TRBJ1-4; D remains unclear. Trimming pared 4 bases from V and 8 bases from J, leaving 11 bases between. Germline loops: CDR1 LGHNA, CDR2 YNFKEQ. This CDR3 has 13 amino acids. The CDR3 here is CASSLREQEKLFF. The CDR3 DNA reads as TGTGCCAGCAGCCTCCGGGAGCAAGAAAAACTGTTTTTT.

The V call is TRBV11-2, the J call TRBJ2-7; D remains ambiguous. Germline loops: CDR1 SGHAT, CDR2 FQNNGV. V was cut by 3 bases and J by 5 bases, with 8 bases left in between. The CDR3 contains 12 residues. The CDR3 coding sequence is TGTGCCAGCAGCTTTACAGCTGACGAGCAGTACTTC. Residues: CASSFTADEQYF.

This chain joins TRBV19 and TRBJ2-7; no firm D call. The CDR3 contains 13 residues. Trimming took 3 bases from V and 1 from J, leaving 7 bases between them. Germline loops: CDR1 LNHDA, CDR2 SQIVND (reference sequence). CDR3 sequence reads: CASSIPGSYEQYF. In DNA, the CDR3 is TGTGCCAGTAGTATTCCGGGTTCCTACGAGCAGTACTTC.

This clone was recorded only once. This chain uses TRBV7-6 with TRBJ2-6, with TRBD1 as a possible D gene (6 bases). Trimming removed 4 bases at V and 0 bases at J, with 7 bases between. The CDR3 has 15 residues. CDR1 and CDR2 (germline): SGHVS, FNYEAQ. The CDR3 loop reads CASSSRGSGANVLTF. CDR3 in DNA: TGTGCCAGCAGCTCCAGGGGCTCTGGGGCCAACGTCCTGACTTTC.

The chain recombines TRBV11-2 with TRBJ1-1, with TRBD1 identical over 7 bases. The CDR3 totals 14 residues. V dropped 2 bases and J dropped 6; count of bases not matched to a gene: 6. CDR1 SGHAT and CDR2 FQNNGV come from the germline V gene. The CDR3, as DNA: TGTGCCAGCAGCTTATCCGGGACAGCATCTGAAGCTTTCTTT. Translation gives CASSLSGTASEAFF.

V gene TRBV30 combines with J gene TRBJ1-5; the D gene is possibly TRBD1 (6 bases). V lost 0 bases, J lost 4 bases, and 10 bases lay in between. The CDR3 sequence is 14 residues long. Germline CDR1 is GTSNPN and CDR2 is SVGIG (reference sequence). CDR3 in DNA: TGTGCCTGGAGTGTAGGTAGGGGGAATCAGCCCCAGCATTTT. As protein: CAWSVGRGNQPQHF.

J is TRBJ1-1 and V is TRBV11-3, with D possibly matching TRBD1 (5 bases). Trimming removed 4 bases at V and 3 bases at J, with 12 bases between. The CDR3 loop spans 14 amino acids. Germline values: CDR1 SGHNT, CDR2 YENEEA. For the CDR3, the DNA is TGTGCCAGCAGCTCAGTAGGGGCTCACACTGAAGCTTTCTTT. This codes for CASSSVGAHTEAFF. The full variable domain, its missing parts supplied by reference TRBV11-3 and TRBJ1-1, is EAGVVQSPRYKIIEKKQPVAFWCNPISGHNTLYWYLQNLGQGPELLIRYENEEAVDDSQLPKDRFSAERLKGVDSTLKIQPAELGDSAVYLCASSSVGAHTEAFFGQGTRLTVV.

V and J are TRBV5-1 and TRBJ2-1, with D unresolved. There are 13 residues in the CDR3. Germline V lookup: CDR1 SGHRS, CDR2 YFSETQ. Trimming stripped 0 bases from V and 7 bases from J, with 8 bases between. The CDR3 DNA reads TGCGCCAGCAGCTTGGCCAATCGGAATGAGCAGTTCTTC. This gives the protein CASSLANRNEQFF.

This clone has more than one count but fewer than ten. The chain uses TRBV30 and TRBJ2-5; unclear D gene. The CDR3 loop spans 12 amino acids. Germline V gene lookup returns CDR1 GTSNPN and CDR2 SVGIG (reference sequence). Trimming removed 2 bases from V and 3 bases from J, with 7 bases in between. CDR3 sequence: CAWSQNEETQYF. The CDR3 DNA reads TGTGCCTGGAGTCAGAACGAAGAGACCCAGTACTTC. Combining the CDR3 with reference TRBV30 and TRBJ2-5 gives the whole variable domain SQTIHQWPATLVQPVGSPLSLECTVEGTSNPNLYWYRQAAGRGLQLLFYSVGIGQISSEVPQNLSASRPQDRQFILSSKKLLLSDSGFYLCAWSQNEETQYFGPGTRLLVL.

The chain uses TRBV4-1 and TRBJ1-6; perhaps TRBD1 as D (6 bases). V lost 1 base, J lost 17 bases, and 21 bases lay in between. The CDR3 spans 15 residues. Germline values: CDR1 MGHRA, CDR2 YSYEKL. The CDR3 DNA reads TGCGCCAGCAGCCAAGTTGGCGTTGGGGGCGAAGCCTTCCACTTT. It codes for CASSQVGVGGEAFHF.

The J gene is TRBJ1-4, the V gene TRBV6-1; 7 bases are shared with TRBD1. Germline-derived CDR1 and CDR2 are MNHNS and SASEGT. CDR3 length: 14 residues. V shed 4 bases and J 3 bases; nucleotides not matched to a gene: 2. The CDR3 DNA sequence: TGTGCCAGCAGTGGGACAGGCTCTAATGAAAAACTGTTTTTT. This sequence encodes CASSGTGSNEKLFF.

The chain couples TRBV7-2 to TRBJ1-3; D remains unclear. CDR1 and CDR2 (germline): SGHTA, FQGNSA. Trimming removed 1 base at V and 0 bases at J, with 7 bases between. This CDR3 spans 15 amino acids. DNA for the CDR3: TGTGCCAGCAGCTTAGAGTCAGGCTCTGGAAACACCATATATTTT. It is translated as CASSLESGSGNTIYF.

The rearrangement uses TRBV5-1 and TRBJ2-7; 11 bases match TRBD1. This CDR3 has 18 amino acids. V shed 2 bases and J 0 bases; nucleotides not matched to a gene: 10. Germline V gene lookup returns CDR1 SGHRS and CDR2 YFSETQ. The CDR3 reads CASSFFRTGGPSSYEQYF. In DNA, the CDR3 is TGCGCCAGCAGCTTTTTTCGGACAGGGGGCCCGAGCTCCTACGAGCAGTACTTC.

V and J are TRBV4-2 and TRBJ2-7, with D possibly being TRBD2 (6 bases). The CDR3 has 14 residues. Germline assignment: CDR1 LGHNA and CDR2 YNFKEQ. V gave up 1 base and J gave up 6 bases, with 13 bases separating them. CDR3 nucleotide sequence: TGTGCCAGCAGCCAAGCTCGCGGGGCTGGCGAGCAGTACTTC. This codes for CASSQARGAGEQYF.

This rearrangement joins TRBV6-1 to TRBJ2-1, with D possibly TRBD2 on 5 matching bases. Trimming removed 2 bases from V and 4 bases from J, with 15 bases in between. Per the germline V gene, CDR1 is MNHNS and CDR2 is SASEGT. The CDR3 consists of 16 residues. For the CDR3, the DNA is TGTGCCAGCAGTGAACTGGGAGCGGCGCAATACAATGAGCAGTTCTTC. It specifies CASSELGAAQYNEQFF.